One T cell receptor (beta chain) is described in this entry. The protocol was immunoSEQ multiplex PCR, while the TCRdb copy is restricted to in-frame clones and leaves out a portion. The sample consists of approximately 1,500,000 clones, around 95% of them appearing once. The data stem from a study of shared clonotypes between healthy human individuals. The length of the CDR3 is 16 residues. V shed 0 bases and J shed 1 base, with 11 bases lying between them. Germline assignment: CDR1 MGHRA and CDR2 YSYEKL. The V call is TRBV4-1, the J call TRBJ2-3; D is possibly TRBD1 (6 bases). The sequenced material came from naive CD4+ T cells sorted from blood. Specified subset: CD45RA+ positively selected. The sequence came from a man under 40 in good health. CDR3 in amino acids: CASSQDGGPRTDTQYF. CDR3 nucleotides: TGCGCCAGCAGCCAAGATGGGGGCCCTCGCACAGATACGCAGTATTTT.